These 3 T cell receptor beta chains originate from one sample sequenced in a study of cytomegalovirus exposure and HLA in healthy donors. The PCR contained 60 Vbeta and 13 Jbeta primers. Data came from immunoSEQ multiplex PCR; TCRdb stores just in-frame clones and leaves some out. The sample has 150,000 or so clones, roughly 72% seen once. The sample consisted of PBMCs. Receptors were obtained from a man aged 35 to 55 in good health and CMV-seropositive.

The CDR3 reads CASSYPRGVVHYEQYF. As DNA, the CDR3 is TGTGCCAGCAGCTACCCCAGGGGAGTCGTCCACTACGAGCAGTACTTC. The chain joins TRBV11-1 to TRBJ2-7; D is perhaps TRBD1 (6 bases). CDR1 and CDR2 (germline): SGHAT, FQDESV (reference sequence). The CDR3 covers 16 residues. V dropped 4 bases and J dropped 3 bases, with 19 bases sitting between them.

This clone was seen a few times. The chain uses TRBV10-3 and TRBJ2-1, with TRBD2 identical over 9 bases. Germline trimming cut 3 bases from V and 6 bases from J; bases unmatched to any gene: 12. The CDR3 has 17 residues. The germline V gene encodes CDR1 ENHRY and CDR2 SYGVKD. The CDR3 reads CAISDGGAGGLGNEQFF. The CDR3 DNA reads as TGTGCCATCAGTGACGGAGGGGCGGGGGGGCTCGGCAATGAGCAGTTCTTC.

J is TRBJ2-5 and V is TRBV6-5; 10 bases agree with TRBD1. Per germline, CDR1 MNHEY and CDR2 SVGAGI. CDR3 length: 16 residues. After removal of 2 bases from V and 6 bases from J, the junction contained 9 bases not matched to a gene. CDR3 amino acids: CASSYTGTGARKTQYF. For the CDR3, the DNA is TGTGCCAGCAGTTACACCGGGACAGGGGCCAGGAAGACCCAGTACTTC.